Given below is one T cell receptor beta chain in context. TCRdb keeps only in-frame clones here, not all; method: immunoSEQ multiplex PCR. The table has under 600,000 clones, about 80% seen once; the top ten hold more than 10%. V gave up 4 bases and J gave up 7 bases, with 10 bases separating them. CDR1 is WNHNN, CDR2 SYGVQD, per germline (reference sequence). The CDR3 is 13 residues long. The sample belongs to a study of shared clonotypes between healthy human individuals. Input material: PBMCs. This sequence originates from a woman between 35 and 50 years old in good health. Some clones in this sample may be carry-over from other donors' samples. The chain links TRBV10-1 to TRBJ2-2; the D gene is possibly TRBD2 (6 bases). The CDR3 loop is CASSASGVGELFF. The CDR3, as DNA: TGCGCCAGCAGTGCGTCGGGGGTCGGGGAGCTGTTTTTT.